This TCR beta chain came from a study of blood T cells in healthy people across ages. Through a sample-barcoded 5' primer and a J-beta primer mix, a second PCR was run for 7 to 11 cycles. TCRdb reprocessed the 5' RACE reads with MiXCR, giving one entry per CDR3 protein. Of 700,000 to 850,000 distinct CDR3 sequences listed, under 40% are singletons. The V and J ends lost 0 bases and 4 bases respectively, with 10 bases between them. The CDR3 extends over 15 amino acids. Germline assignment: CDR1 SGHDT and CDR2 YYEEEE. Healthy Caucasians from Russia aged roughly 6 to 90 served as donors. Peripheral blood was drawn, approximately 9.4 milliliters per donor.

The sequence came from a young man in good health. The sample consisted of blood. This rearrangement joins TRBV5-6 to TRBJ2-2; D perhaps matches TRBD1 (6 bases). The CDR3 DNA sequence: TGTGCCAGCAGCTTGGGACAGGTTATCACCGGGGAGCTGTTTTTT. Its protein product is CASSLGQVITGELFF.